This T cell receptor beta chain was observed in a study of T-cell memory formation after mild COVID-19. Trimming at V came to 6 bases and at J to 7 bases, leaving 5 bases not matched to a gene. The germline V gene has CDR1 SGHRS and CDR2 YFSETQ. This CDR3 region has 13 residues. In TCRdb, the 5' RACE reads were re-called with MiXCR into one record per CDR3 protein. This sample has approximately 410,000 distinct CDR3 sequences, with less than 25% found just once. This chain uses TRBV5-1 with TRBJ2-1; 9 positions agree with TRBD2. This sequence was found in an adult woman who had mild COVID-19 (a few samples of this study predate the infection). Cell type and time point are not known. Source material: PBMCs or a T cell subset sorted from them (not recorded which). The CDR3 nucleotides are TGCGCCAGCACCGGCGGGGGGGCGAATGAGCAGTTCTTC. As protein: CASTGGGANEQFF.